The source of this T cell receptor (beta chain) is a study of Graves' ophthalmopathy and Graves' hyperthyroidism. Serum thyroxine and TRAb, along with clinical symptoms, thyroid ultrasound and orbital computed tomography, were what diagnosis relied on. Study-wide results and limits: A model built from 13 signatures distinguished ophthalmopathy from stable hyperthyroidism with 85% to 90% sensitivity and 81.08% specificity. Thyroid clonotypes that were expanded above 0.001 frequency mostly also appeared in blood.

Amplification of the TCR beta CDR3 regions used RNA transcripts (as template). First-round RT-PCR employed HTBI primers, with a second-round multiplex PCR after it. In TCRdb, the multiplex PCR reads were re-called with MiXCR into one record per CDR3 protein. Found here are approximately 480,000 distinct CDR3 sequences, 13% to 15% of them singletons; the top ten hold 8% to 10%. Germline loops: CDR1 MNHEY, CDR2 SVGEGT. V was cut by 0 bases and J by 6 bases, with 14 bases left in between. This CDR3 spans 16 amino acids. This clonotype appeared a few times. Its antigen is still unknown. The sequenced sample consisted of blood. This chain uses TRBV6-2 or TRBV6-3 with TRBJ2-2; the D is unclear. This sequence was found in a young woman with Graves' ophthalmopathy. The CDR3 loop reads CASSYSAPRGAGELFF. The CDR3 DNA reads as TGTGCCAGCAGTTACTCAGCCCCTCGAGGAGCCGGGGAGCTGTTTTTT.